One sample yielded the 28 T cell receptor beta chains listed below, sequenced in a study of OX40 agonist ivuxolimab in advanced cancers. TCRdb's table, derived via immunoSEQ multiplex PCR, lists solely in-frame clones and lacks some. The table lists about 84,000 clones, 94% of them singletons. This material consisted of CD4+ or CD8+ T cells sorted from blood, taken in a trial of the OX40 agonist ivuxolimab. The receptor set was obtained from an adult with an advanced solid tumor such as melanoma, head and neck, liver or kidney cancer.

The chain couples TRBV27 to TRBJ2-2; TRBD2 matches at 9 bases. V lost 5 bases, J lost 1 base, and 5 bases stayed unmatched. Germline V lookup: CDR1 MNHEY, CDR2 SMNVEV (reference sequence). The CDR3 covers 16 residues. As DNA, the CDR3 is TGTGCCAGCAGTCGAGAAGCGGGAGGGAACACCGGGGAGCTGTTTTTT. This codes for CASSREAGGNTGELFF.

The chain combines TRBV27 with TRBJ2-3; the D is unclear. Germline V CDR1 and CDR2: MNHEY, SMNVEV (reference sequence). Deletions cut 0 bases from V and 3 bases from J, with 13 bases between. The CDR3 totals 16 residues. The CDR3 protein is CASSLSFSTGTDTQYF. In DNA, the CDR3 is TGTGCCAGCAGTTTATCGTTCTCCACCGGGACAGATACGCAGTATTTT.

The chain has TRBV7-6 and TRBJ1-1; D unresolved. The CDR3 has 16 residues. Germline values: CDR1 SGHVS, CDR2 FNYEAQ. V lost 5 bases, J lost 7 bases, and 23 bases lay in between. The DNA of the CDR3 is TGTGCCAGCAGCCTCGGTACTCTAGTAAGCGGGGTTGAAGCTTTCTTT. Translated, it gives CASSLGTLVSGVEAFF.

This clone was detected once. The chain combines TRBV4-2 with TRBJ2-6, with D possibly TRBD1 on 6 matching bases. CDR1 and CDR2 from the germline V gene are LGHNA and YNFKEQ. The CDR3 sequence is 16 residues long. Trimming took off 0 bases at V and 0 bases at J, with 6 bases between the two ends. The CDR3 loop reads CASSQDRGSGANVLTF. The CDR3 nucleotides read TGTGCCAGCAGCCAAGACAGGGGCTCTGGGGCCAACGTCCTGACTTTC.

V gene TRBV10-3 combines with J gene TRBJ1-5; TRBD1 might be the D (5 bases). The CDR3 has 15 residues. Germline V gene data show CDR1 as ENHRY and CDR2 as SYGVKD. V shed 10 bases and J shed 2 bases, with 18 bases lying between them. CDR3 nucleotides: TGTGCCAGCTCCCATCCGACAGCCGGCAATCAGCCCCAGCATTTT. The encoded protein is CASSHPTAGNQPQHF.

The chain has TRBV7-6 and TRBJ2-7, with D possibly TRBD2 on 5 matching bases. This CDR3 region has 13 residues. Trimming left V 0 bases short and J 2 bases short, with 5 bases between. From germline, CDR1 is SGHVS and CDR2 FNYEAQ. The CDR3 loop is CASSLAGAYEQYF. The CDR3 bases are TGTGCCAGCAGCTTAGCGGGAGCCTACGAGCAGTACTTC.

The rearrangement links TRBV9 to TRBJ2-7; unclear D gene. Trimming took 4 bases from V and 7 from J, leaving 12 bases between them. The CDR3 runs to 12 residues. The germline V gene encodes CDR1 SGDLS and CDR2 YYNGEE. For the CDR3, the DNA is TGTGCCAGCAGCTGGGGTTCTGGGGAGCAGTACTTC. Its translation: CASSWGSGEQYF.

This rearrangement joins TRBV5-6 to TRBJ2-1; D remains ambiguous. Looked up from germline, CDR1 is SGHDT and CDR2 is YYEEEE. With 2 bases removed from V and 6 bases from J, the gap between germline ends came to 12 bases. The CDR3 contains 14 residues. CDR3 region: CASSLVSVVNEQFF. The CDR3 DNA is TGTGCCAGCAGCTTAGTTTCTGTCGTCAATGAGCAGTTCTTC.

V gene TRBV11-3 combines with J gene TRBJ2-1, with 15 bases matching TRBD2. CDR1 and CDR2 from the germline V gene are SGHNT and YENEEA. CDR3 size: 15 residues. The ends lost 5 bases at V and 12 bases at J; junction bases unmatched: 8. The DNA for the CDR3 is TGTGCCAGCAGCCCCAGGACTAGCGGGAGGGCCCGGCAGTTCTTC. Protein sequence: CASSPRTSGRARQFF.

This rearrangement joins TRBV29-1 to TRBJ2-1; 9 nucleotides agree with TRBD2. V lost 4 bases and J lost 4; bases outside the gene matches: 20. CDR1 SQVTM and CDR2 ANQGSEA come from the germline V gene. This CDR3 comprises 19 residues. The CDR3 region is CSVAGPASGAGIHYNEQFF. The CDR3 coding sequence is TGCAGCGTTGCGGGCCCGGCTAGCGGGGCGGGGATTCATTACAATGAGCAGTTCTTC.

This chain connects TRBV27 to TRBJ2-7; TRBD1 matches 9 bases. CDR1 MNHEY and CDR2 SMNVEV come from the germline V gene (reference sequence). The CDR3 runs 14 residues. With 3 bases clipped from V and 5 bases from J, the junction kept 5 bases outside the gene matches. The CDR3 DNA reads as TGTGCCAGCAGTTTCTCGGGACAGGGAAACGAGCAGTACTTC. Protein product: CASSFSGQGNEQYF.

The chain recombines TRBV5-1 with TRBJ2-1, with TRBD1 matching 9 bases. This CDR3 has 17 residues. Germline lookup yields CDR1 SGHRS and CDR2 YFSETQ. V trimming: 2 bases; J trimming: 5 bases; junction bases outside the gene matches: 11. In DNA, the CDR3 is TGCGCCAGCAGCTTCGGGACAGGGTCCGCCGCTCACAATGAGCAGTTCTTC. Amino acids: CASSFGTGSAAHNEQFF.

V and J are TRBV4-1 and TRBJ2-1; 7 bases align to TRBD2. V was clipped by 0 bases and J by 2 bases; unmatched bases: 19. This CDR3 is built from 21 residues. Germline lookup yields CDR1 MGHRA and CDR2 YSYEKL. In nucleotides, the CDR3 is TGCGCCAGCAGCCAAGATAGATTAAGCGGGATATCGTCCGCCCCCTACAATGAGCAGTTCTTC. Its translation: CASSQDRLSGISSAPYNEQFF.

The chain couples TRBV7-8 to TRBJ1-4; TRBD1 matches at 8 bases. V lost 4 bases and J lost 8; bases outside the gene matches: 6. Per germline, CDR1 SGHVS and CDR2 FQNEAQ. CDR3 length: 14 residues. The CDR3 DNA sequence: TGTGCCAGCAGCTCGGACAGGGTCGGGGAAAAACTGTTTTTT. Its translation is CASSSDRVGEKLFF. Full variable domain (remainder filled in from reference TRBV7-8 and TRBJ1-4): GAGVSQSPRYKVAKRGQDVALRCDPISGHVSLFWYQQALGQGPEFLTYFQNEAQLDKSGLPSDRFFAERPEGSVSTLKIQRTQQEDSAVYLCASSSDRVGEKLFFGSGTQLSVL.

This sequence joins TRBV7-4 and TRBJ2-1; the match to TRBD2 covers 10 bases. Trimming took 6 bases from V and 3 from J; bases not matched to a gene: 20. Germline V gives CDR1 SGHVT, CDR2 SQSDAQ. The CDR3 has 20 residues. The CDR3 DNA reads TGTGCCAGCAGGGGTTGTGGAGTCCTAGCGGGAGAAGGTGGCTACAATGAGCAGTTCTTC. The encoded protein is CASRGCGVLAGEGGYNEQFF.

CDR3 coding DNA: TGTGCCAGCAGGGGACTAGGACCCGTCAATGAGCAGTTCTTC. Its protein is CASRGLGPVNEQFF. The V call is TRBV6-5, the J call TRBJ2-1; TRBD2 agrees at 8 bases. The length of the CDR3 is 14 residues. Germline V CDR1 and CDR2: MNHEY, SVGAGI. Trimming took 6 bases from V and 6 from J; bases not matched to a gene: 7.

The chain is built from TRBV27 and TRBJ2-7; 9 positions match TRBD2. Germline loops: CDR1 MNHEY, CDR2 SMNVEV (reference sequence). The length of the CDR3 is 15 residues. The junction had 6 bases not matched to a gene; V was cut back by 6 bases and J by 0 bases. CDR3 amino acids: CASSLLAGSSYEQYF. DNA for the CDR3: TGTGCCAGCAGCCTCCTAGCGGGGAGCTCCTACGAGCAGTACTTC.

The CDR3 loop is CASSQQGLSLYGYTF. CDR3 coding DNA: TGTGCCAGCAGCCAACAGGGACTCTCCCTCTATGGCTACACCTTC. This sequence joins TRBV6-5 and TRBJ1-2, with a tentative D call TRBD1 (6 bases). CDR3 length: 15 residues. Trimming shortened V by 6 bases and J by 4 bases, and 18 bases separated the two germline ends. Germline V gives CDR1 MNHEY, CDR2 SVGAGI.

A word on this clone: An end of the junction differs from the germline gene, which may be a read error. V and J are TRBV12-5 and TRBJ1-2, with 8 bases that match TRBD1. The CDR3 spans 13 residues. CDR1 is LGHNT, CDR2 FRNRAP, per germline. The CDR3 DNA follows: TGTGCTAGTGGTTTGGGCCCCGGACAGGGTCCCAACTTC. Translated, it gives CASGLGPGQGPNF. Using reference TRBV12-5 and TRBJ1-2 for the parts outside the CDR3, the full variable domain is DARVTQTPRHKVTEMGQEVTMRCQPILGHNTVFWYRQTMMQGLELLAYFRNRAPLDDSGMPKDRFSAEMPDATLATLKIQPSEPRDSAVYFCASGLGPGQGPNFGSGTRLTVV.

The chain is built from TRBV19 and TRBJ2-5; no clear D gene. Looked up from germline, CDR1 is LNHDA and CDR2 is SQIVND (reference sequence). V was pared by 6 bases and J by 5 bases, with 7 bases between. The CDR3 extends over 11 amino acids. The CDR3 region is CASSTTETQYF. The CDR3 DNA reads TGTGCCAGTAGCACCACGGAGACCCAGTACTTC.

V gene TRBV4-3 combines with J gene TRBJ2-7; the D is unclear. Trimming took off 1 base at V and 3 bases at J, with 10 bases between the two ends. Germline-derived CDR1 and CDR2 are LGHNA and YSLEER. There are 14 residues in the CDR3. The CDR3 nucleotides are TGCGCCAGCAGCCAAGGGACGTCGATCTACGAGCAGTACTTC. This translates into CASSQGTSIYEQYF.

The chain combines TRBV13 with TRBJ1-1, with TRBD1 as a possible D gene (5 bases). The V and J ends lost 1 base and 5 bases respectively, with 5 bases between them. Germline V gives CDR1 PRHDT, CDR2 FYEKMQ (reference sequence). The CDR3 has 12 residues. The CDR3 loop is CASSLEGTEAFF. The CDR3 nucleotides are TGTGCCAGCAGCTTAGAGGGGACTGAAGCTTTCTTT.

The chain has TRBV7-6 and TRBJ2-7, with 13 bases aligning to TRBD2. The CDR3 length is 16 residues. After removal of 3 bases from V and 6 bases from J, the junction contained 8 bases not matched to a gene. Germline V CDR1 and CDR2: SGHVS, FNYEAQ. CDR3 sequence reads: CASSFAGLAGAVEQYF. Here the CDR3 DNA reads TGTGCCAGCAGCTTCGCAGGACTAGCGGGAGCGGTCGAGCAGTACTTC.

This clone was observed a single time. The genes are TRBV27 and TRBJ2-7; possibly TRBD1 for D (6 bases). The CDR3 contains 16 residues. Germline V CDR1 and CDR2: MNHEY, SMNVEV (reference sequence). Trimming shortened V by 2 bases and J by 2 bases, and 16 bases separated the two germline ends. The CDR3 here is CASSLRSGAIPYEQYF. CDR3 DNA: TGTGCCAGCAGTTTAAGGTCAGGGGCCATCCCCTACGAGCAGTACTTC.

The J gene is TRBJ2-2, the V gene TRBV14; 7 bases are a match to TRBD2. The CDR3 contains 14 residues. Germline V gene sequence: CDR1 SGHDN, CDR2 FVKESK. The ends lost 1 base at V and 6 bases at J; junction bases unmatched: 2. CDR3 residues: CASSQGRGAGELFF. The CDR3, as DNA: TGTGCCAGCAGCCAAGGACGGGGGGCCGGGGAGCTGTTTTTT.

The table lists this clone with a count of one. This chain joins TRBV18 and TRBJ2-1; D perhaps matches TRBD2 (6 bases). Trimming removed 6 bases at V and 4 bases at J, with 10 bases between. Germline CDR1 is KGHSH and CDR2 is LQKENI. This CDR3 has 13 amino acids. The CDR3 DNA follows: TGTGCCAGCTCTCATGGGGGGTACAATGAGCAGTTCTTC. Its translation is CASSHGGYNEQFF. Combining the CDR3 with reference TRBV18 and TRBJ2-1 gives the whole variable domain NAGVMQNPRHLVRRRGQEARLRCSPMKGHSHVYWYRQLPEEGLKFMVYLQKENIIDESGMPKERFSAEFPKEGPSILRIQQVVRGDSAAYFCASSHGGYNEQFFGPGTRLTVL.

CDR3 loop: CASSEWTGGAGNEQFF. The CDR3 region has the DNA TGTGCCAGCAGTGAATGGACAGGGGGGGCCGGCAATGAGCAGTTCTTC. The chain carries TRBV6-1 and TRBJ2-1; 10 bases map to TRBD1. Trimming took 2 bases from V and 6 from J; bases not matched to a gene: 7. There are 16 residues in the CDR3. Germline-derived CDR1 and CDR2 are MNHNS and SASEGT.

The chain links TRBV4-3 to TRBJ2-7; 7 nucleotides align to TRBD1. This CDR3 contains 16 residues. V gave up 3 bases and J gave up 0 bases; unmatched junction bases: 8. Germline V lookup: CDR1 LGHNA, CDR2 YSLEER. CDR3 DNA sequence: TGCGCCAGCAGCCAGAACTTCAGGGACAGCTCCTACGAGCAGTACTTC. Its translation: CASSQNFRDSSYEQYF.